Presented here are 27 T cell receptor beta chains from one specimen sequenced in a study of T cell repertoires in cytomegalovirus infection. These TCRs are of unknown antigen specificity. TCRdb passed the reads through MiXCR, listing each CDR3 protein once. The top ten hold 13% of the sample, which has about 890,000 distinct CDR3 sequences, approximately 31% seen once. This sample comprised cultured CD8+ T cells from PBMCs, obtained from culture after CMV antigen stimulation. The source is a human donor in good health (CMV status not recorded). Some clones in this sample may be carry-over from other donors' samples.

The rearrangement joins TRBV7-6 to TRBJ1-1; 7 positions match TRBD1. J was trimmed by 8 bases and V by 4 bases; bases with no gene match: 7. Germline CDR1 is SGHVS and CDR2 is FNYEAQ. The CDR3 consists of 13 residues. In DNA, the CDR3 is TGTGCCAGCAGCTCGCACCGGGACAGAGAAGCTTTCTTT. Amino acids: CASSSHRDREAFF.

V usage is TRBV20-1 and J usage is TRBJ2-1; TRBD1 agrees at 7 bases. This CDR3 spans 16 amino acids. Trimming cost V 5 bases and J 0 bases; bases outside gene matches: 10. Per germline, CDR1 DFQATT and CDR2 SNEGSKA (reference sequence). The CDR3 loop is CSAPDRDLSSYNEQFF. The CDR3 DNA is TGCAGTGCTCCAGACAGGGATCTAAGCTCCTACAATGAGCAGTTCTTC.

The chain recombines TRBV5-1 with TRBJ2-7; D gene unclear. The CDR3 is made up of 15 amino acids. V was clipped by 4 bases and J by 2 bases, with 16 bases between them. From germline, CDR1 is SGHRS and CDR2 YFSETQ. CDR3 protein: CASSIEDPFTYEQYF. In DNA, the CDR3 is TGCGCCAGCAGCATAGAAGACCCCTTTACCTACGAGCAGTACTTC.

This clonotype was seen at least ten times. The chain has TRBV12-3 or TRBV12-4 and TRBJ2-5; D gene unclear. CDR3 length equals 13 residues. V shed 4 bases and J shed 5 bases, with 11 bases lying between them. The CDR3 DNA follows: TGTGCCAGCAGTTCGGATGACATTGAGACCCAGTACTTC. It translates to CASSSDDIETQYF.

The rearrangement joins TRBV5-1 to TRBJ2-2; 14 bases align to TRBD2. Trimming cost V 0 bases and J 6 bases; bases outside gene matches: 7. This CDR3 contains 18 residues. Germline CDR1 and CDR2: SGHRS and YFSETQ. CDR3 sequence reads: CASSLAHGLAGGAGELFF. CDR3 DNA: TGCGCCAGCAGCTTGGCCCATGGACTAGCGGGGGGAGCCGGGGAGCTGTTTTTT.

CDR3 nucleotide sequence: TGTGCCAGCAGTTACGTTGGGACAGGGGCTTACAATGAGCAGTTCTTC. It translates to CASSYVGTGAYNEQFF. The rearrangement joins TRBV6-2 or TRBV6-3 to TRBJ2-1; 10 positions agree with TRBD1. This CDR3 has 16 residues. Looked up from germline, CDR1 is MNHEY and CDR2 is SVGEGT. The J segment lost 4 bases and the V segment lost 2 bases, leaving 5 bases of the junction unmatched.

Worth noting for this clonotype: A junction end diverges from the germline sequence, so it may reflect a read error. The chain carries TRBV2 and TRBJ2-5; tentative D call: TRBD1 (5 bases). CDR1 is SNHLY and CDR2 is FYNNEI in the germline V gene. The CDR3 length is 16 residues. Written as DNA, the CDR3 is TGTGTCAGCAGTGATAGGGGCGCCGGCCCAAGAGAGACCCAGTACTTC. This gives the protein CVSSDRGAGPRETQYF.

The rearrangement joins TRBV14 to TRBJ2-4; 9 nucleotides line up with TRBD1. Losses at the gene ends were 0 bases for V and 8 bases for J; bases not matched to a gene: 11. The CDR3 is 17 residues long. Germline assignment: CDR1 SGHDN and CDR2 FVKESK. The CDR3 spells CASSQDFLRQGGHIQYF. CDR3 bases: TGTGCCAGCAGCCAAGATTTTCTCCGACAGGGGGGTCACATTCAGTACTTC.

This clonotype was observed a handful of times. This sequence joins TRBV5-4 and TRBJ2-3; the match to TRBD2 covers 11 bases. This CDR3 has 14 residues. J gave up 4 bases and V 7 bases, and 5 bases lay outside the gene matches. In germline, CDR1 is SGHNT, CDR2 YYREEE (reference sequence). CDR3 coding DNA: TGTGCCAGCTTCATAGCGGGGGGGTCAGATACGCAGTATTTT. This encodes CASFIAGGSDTQYF.

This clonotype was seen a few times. Here the CDR3 DNA reads TGTGCCAGCAGCGTCGGTGTCAGTTTGGCAGATACGCAGTATTTT. Amino acids: CASSVGVSLADTQYF. The chain links TRBV7-3 to TRBJ2-3, with unresolved D. The V end was cut by 5 bases, the J end by 4 bases, with 16 bases between. The CDR3 runs to 15 residues. The germline V gene encodes CDR1 SGHTA and CDR2 FQGTGA.

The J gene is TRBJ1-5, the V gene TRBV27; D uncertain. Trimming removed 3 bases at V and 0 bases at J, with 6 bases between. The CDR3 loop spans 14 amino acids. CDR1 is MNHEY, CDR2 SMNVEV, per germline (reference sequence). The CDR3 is CASSLTLSNQPQHF. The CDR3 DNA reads TGTGCCAGCAGTTTGACACTTAGCAATCAGCCCCAGCATTTT.

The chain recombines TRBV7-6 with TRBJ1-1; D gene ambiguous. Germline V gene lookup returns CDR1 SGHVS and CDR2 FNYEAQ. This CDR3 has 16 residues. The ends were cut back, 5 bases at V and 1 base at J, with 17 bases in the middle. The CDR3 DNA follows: TGTGCCAGCAGCCCCCGGTGGTCCTTATCGAACACTGAAGCTTTCTTT. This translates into CASSPRWSLSNTEAFF.

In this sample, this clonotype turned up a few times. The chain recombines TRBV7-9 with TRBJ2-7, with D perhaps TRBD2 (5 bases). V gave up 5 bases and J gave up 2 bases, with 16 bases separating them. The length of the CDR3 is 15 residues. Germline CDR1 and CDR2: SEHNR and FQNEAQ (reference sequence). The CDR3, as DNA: TGTGCCAGCAGCGGAGGCCCTAGGGATACCTACGAGCAGTACGTC. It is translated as CASSGGPRDTYEQYV.

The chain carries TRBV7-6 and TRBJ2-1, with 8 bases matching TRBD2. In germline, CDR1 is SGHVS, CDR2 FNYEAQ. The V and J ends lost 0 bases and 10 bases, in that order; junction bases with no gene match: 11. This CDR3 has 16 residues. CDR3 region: CASSLAPGRGGPEQFF. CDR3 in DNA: TGTGCCAGCAGCTTAGCGCCCGGTCGGGGGGGCCCCGAGCAGTTCTTC.

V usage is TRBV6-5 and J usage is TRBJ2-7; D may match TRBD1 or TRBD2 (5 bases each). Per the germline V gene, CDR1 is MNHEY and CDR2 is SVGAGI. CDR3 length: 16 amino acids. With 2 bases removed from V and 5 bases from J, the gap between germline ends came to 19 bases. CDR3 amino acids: CASSYRDGGIRDEQYF. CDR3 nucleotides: TGTGCCAGCAGTTACCGGGACGGTGGAATACGGGACGAGCAGTACTTC.

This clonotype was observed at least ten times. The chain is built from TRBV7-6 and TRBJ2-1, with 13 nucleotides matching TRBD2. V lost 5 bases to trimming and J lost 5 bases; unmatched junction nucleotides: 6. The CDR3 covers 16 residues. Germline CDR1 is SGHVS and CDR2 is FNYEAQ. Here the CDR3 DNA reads TGTGCCAGCAGCCTAGGACTAGCGGGGGTTAACAATGAGCAGTTCTTC. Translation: CASSLGLAGVNNEQFF.

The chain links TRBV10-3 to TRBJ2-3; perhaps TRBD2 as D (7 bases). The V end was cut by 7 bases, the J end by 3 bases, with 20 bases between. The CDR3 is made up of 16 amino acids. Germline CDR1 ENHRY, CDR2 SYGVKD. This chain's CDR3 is CAINAGEGSGTDTQYF. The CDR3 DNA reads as TGTGCCATCAATGCAGGGGAGGGGAGCGGGACAGATACGCAGTATTTT.

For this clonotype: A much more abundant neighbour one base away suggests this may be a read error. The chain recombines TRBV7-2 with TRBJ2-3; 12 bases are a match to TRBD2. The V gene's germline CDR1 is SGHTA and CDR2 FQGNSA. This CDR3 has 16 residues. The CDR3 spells CANSLASGGATDTQYF. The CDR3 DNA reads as TGTGCCAACAGCTTAGCTAGCGGGGGGGCAACAGATACGCAGTATTTT.

The CDR3 region is CASSVVNQNYGYTF. The CDR3 DNA reads as TGTGCCAGCAGCGTAGTAAACCAGAACTATGGCTACACCTTC. V is TRBV9 and J is TRBJ1-2; D is undetermined. The V end was cut by 0 bases, the J end by 2 bases, with 8 bases between. CDR1 and CDR2 (germline): SGDLS, YYNGEE. The CDR3 contains 14 residues.

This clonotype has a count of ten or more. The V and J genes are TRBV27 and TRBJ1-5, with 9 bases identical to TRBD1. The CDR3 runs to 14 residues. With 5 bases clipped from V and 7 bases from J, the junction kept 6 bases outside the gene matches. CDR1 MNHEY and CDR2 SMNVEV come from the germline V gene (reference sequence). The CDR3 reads CASSVGQGNQPQHF. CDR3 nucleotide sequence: TGTGCCAGCAGTGTCGGACAGGGGAACCAGCCCCAGCATTTT.

The CDR3 DNA reads TGTGCCAGCCCTGCGCGGCTGACGGACACTGGAAACACCATATATTTT. Its protein is CASPARLTDTGNTIYF. V gene TRBV12-3 or TRBV12-4 combines with J gene TRBJ1-3; tentative D call: TRBD1 (5 bases). Deletions cut 8 bases from V and 2 bases from J, with 19 bases between. The CDR3 runs to 16 residues.

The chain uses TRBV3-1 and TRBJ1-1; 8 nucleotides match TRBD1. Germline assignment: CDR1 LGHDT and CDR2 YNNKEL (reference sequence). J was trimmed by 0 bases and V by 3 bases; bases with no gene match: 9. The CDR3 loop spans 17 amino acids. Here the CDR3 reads CASSQDRVGRMNTEAFF. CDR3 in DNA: TGTGCCAGCAGCCAGGACAGGGTCGGCCGAATGAACACTGAAGCTTTCTTT. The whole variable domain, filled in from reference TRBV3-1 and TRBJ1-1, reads DTAVSQTPKYLVTQMGNDKSIKCEQNLGHDTMYWYKQDSKKFLKIMFSYNNKELIINETVPNRFSPKSPDKAHLNLHINSLELGDSAVYFCASSQDRVGRMNTEAFFGQGTRLTVV.

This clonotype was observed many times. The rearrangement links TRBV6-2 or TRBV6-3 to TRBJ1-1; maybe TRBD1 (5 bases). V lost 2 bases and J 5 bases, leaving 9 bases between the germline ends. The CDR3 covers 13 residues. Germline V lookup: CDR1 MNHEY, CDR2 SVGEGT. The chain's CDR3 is CASSYPGGTEAFF. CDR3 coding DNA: TGTGCCAGCAGTTACCCGGGGGGTACTGAAGCTTTCTTT.

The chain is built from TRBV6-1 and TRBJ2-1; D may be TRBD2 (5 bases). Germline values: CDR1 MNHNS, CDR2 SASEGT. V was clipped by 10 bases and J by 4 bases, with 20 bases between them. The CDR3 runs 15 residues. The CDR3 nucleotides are TGTGCCACCCCAGGATCCGGGGATTCTTACAATGAGCAGTTCTTC. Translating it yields CATPGSGDSYNEQFF.

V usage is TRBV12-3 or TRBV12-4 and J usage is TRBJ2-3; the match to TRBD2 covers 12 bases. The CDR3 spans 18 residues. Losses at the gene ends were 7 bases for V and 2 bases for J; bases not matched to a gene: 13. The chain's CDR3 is CASNSPTSGGLYTDTQYF. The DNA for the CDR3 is TGTGCCAGCAACTCCCCAACTAGCGGGGGGCTATACACAGATACGCAGTATTTT.

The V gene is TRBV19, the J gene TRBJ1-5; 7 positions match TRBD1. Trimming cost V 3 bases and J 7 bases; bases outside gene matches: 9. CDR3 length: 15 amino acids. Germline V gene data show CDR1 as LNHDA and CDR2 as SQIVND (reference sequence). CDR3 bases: TGTGCCAGTAGTATGGCCCGGGACAGAATACAGCCCCAGCATTTT. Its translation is CASSMARDRIQPQHF.

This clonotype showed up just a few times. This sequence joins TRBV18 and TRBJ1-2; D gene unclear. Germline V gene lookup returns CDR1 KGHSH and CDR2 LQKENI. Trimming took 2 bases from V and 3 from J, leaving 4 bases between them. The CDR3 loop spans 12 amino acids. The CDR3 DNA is TGTGCCAGCTCACCAATGGACTATGGCTACACCTTC. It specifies CASSPMDYGYTF.